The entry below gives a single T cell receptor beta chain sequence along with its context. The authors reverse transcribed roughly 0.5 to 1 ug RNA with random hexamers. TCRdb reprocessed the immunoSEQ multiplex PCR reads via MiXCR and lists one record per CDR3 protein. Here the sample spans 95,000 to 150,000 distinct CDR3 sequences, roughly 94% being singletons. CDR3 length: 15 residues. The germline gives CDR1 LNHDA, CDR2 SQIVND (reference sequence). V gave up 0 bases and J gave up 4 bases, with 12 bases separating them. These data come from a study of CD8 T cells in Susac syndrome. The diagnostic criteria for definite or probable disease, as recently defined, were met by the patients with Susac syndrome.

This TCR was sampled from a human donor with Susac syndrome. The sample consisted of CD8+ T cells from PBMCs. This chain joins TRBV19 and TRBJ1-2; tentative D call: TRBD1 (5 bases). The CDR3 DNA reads TGTGCCAGTAGTATAGATGGGGCGGGGAGCTATGGCTACACCTTC. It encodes CASSIDGAGSYGYTF.